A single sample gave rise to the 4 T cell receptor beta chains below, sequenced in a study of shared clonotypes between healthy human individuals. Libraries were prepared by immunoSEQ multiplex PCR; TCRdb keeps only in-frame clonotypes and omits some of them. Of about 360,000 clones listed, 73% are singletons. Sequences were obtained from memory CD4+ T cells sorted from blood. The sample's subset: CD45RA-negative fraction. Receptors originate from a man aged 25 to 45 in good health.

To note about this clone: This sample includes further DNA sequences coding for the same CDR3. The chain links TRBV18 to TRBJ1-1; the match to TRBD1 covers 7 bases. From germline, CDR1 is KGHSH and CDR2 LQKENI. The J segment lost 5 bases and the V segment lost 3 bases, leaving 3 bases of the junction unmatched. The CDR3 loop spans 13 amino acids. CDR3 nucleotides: TGTGCCAGCTCACCCCCAGGGGGGACTGAAGCTTTCTTT. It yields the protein CASSPPGGTEAFF.

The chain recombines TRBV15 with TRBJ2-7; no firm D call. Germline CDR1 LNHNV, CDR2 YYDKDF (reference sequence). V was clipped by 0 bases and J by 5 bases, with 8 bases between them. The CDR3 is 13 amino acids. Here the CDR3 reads CATSRDVEDEQYF. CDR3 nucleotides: TGTGCCACCAGCAGAGATGTCGAGGACGAGCAGTACTTC.

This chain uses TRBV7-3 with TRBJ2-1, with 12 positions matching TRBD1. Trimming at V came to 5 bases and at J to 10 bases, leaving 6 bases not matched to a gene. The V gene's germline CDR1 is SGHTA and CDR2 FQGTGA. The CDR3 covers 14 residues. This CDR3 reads CASSPGQGAREQFF. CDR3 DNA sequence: TGTGCCAGCAGCCCGGGACAGGGGGCAAGAGAGCAGTTCTTC. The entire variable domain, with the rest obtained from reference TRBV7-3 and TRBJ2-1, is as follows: GAGVSQTPSNKVTEKGKYVELRCDPISGHTALYWYRQSLGQGPEFLIYFQGTGAADDSGLPNDRFFAVRPEGSVSTLKIQRTERGDSAVYLCASSPGQGAREQFFGPGTRLTVL.

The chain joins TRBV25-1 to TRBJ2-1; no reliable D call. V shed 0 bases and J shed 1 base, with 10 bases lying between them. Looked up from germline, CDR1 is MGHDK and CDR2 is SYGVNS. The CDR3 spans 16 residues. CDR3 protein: CASSEYGGKSYNEQFF. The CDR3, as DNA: TGTGCCAGCAGTGAATATGGCGGAAAATCCTACAATGAGCAGTTCTTC.